The clone carrying this T cell receptor (beta chain) turned up a few times. What it binds is unknown. The source of the sample is a study of human T cells and chemical hapten exposure. The time point: patch test 1, 2 weeks after DPC sensitization. Described treatment: therapeutic diphenylcyclopropenone sensitization with weekly scalp DPC. TCRdb re-analysed the RACE reads in MiXCR, keeping a single row per CDR3 protein. Seen here are roughly 72,000 distinct CDR3 sequences, approximately 10% observed once, and the top ten hold 1.4%. Study observations and caveats: Expanded TCRs made up significantly more big CDR3 similarity clusters than controls did.

The sequencing here drew on whole blood, taken in connection with sensitization to the hapten diphenylcyclopropenone (DPC). The sequence was collected from a woman between 50 and 59 years old with alopecia areata. Some clones in this sample may be carry-over from other donors' samples.

In DNA, the CDR3 is TGTGCCACCAGCAGGGGCCCCTGGGAAGGGACTCATCAGCCCCAGCATTTT. Translation gives CATSRGPWEGTHQPQHF. The chain recombines TRBV15 with TRBJ1-5; TRBD1 might be the D (5 bases). CDR1 is LNHNV, CDR2 YYDKDF, per germline (reference sequence). V was pared by 3 bases and J by 5 bases, with 20 bases between. The CDR3 is 17 residues long.